This TCR beta chain was observed in a study of monozygotic twins with inflammatory bowel disease (dated by TCRdb to the late 2010s). Notes on the research overall: The complete study included approximately 28 monozygotic twin pairs: 19 IBD-discordant Danish pairs and nine German pairs, of which four were IBD-concordant and five were IBD-discordant. Within discordant pairs, disease-associated traits were sought mainly by comparing IBD patients with their genetically identical healthy co-twins. Each individual had, on average, about 151 000 unique TCRalpha sequences and 181 000 unique TCRbeta sequences available for analysis. General study outcomes and caveats: Measured by the inverse Simpson index, TCRbeta repertoire diversity was lower in IBD patients than in their healthy co-twins. Background noise and inter-individual variability may have been introduced into the repertoires by the differing immunosuppressive treatments among patients. No difference in repertoire similarity was observed between concordant and discordant twins, possibly owing to limited statistical power. Compared with healthy twins, IBD patients shared fewer clonotypes with other individuals, and the difference was most pronounced in patients with signs of disease activity. No single strong signal or clonotype linked to IBD turned up in the results, so the idea that one exists was not supported. The analysis was unable to tell different T cell subtypes apart.

Its CDR3 holds 15 amino acids, cysteine through phenylalanine. No DNA appears here. The germline V gene supplies CDR1 SNHLY and CDR2 FYNNEI. Notes on this clonotype: There is no known antigen for this receptor.

The library was produced with 5' RACE. Each TCR library was prepared from around 3,400 ng of total RNA. cDNA was synthesized with SMARTScribe reverse transcriptase in eight separate reactions per sample. During cDNA synthesis, template switching introduced unique molecular identifiers that contained a 6-nucleotide sample barcode. Amplification of TCRalpha and TCRbeta cDNA involved two nested PCRs of 16 and 9 cycles, and each PCR was followed by bead purification. Before amplification, the cDNA was treated with uracil DNA-glycosylase and purified using the QIAquick PCR purification kit. In the second PCR, Illumina TruSeq-compatible adapters and sample-specific barcodes were added. Library quality and concentration were assessed using TapeStation and Qubit, and about 5.2 ng of each library was pooled. Pooled libraries were sequenced on an Illumina HiSeq2500 single-index Rapid Run with 2 x 100 bp reads and custom sequencing primers. The study's processing was this. MiGEC version 1.2.6 was used for UMI-based consensus assembly, which corrected PCR and sequencing errors. V(D)J alignment, clonotype assembly and CDR3 extraction were performed with MiXCR version 2.1.1. To normalise gene usage, clonotype sharing and MAIT/NKT TCR abundance, the top 1000, 10 000 and 20 000 clonotypes in each sample were analysed. After downsampling to 27 000 UMIs, diversity was calculated as the inverse Simpson index using the vegan R package. Statistical testing used paired Mann-Whitney U tests on the discordant twin pairs and applied Benjamini-Hochberg correction for multiple testing. Once TCRdb had reprocessed the reads, it stored one entry per CDR3 protein sequence and supplied no DNA. The V and J calls come from TCRdb's annotation, not from the publication. The sample's table covers some 330,000 distinct CDR3 sequences. The biggest ten clones account for approximately 5.4% of the sample.

From each donor, a roughly 2.5 ml peripheral blood sample was collected into PAXgene tubes and stored at -80 degrees C. Total RNA was isolated from whole blood with the PAXgene blood miRNA kit on an automated QIAcube, without T cell sorting. Deep TCRalpha and TCRbeta repertoire profiling with unique molecular barcoding was performed on peripheral blood of monozygotic twin pairs concordant or discordant for inflammatory bowel disease. Smoking habits were recorded for all twin pairs, and each individual was classified as a current, former or never smoker. The sequence was obtained from a human donor with ulcerative colitis or Crohn's disease, or a healthy co-twin of an affected twin (not recorded which). The sequenced sample consisted of blood. The V and J segments used are TRBV2 and TRBJ1-5; as DNA is missing, the TRBD1 call by TCRdb cannot be tested. The CDR3 here reads CASTNNRGGNQPQHF.